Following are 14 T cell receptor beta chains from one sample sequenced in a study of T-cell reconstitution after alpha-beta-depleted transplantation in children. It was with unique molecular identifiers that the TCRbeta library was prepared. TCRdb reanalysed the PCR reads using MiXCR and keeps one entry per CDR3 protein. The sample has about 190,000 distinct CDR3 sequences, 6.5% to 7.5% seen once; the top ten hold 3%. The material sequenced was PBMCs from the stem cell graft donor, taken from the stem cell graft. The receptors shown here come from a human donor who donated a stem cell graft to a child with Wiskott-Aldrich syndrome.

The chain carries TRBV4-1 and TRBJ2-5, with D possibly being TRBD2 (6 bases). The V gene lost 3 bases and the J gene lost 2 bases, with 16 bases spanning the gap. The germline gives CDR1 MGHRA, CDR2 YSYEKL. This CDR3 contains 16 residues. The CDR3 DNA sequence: TGCGCCAGCAGCCACGGGGCGATCGGGGGACAAGAGACCCAGTACTTC. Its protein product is CASSHGAIGGQETQYF.

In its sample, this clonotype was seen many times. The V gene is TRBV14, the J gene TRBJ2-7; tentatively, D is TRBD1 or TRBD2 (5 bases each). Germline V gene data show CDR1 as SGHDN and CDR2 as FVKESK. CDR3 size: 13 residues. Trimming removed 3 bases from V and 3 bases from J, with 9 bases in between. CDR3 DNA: TGTGCCAGCAGCCAGGGACCGATCTACGAGCAGTACTTC. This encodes CASSQGPIYEQYF.

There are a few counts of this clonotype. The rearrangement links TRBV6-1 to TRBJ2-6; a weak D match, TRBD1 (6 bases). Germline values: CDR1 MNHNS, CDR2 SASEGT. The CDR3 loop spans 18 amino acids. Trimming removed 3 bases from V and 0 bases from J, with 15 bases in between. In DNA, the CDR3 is TGTGCCAGCAGTGATCCGGGACATACGTTCTCTGGGGCCAACGTCCTGACTTTC. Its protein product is CASSDPGHTFSGANVLTF.

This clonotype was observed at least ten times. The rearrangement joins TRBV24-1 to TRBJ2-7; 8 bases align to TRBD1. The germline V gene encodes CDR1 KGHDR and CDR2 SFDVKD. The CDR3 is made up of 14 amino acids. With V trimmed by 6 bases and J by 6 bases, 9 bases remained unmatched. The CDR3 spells CATSPRQGFGEQYF. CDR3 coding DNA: TGTGCCACCAGTCCCCGACAGGGGTTCGGCGAGCAGTACTTC.

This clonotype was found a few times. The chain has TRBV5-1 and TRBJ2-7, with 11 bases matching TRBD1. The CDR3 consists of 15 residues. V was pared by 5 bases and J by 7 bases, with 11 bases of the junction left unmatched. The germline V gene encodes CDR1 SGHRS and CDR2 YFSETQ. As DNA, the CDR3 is TGCGCCAGCAGTACACAAGGACAGGGGGCTGGGGAGCAGTACTTC. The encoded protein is CASSTQGQGAGEQYF.

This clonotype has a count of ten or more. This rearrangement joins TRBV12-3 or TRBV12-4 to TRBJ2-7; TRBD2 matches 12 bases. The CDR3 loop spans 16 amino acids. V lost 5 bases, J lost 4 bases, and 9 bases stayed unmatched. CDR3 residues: CASSGLAGQERYEQYF. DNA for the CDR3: TGTGCCAGCAGTGGACTAGCGGGGCAAGAAAGGTACGAGCAGTACTTC.

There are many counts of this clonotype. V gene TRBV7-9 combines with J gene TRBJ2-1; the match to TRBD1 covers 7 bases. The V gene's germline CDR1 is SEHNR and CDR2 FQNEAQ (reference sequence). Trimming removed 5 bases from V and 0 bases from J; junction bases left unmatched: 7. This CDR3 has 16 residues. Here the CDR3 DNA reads TGTGCCAGCAGCAAAGACAGGGCCATCTCCTACAATGAGCAGTTCTTC. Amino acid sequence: CASSKDRAISYNEQFF.

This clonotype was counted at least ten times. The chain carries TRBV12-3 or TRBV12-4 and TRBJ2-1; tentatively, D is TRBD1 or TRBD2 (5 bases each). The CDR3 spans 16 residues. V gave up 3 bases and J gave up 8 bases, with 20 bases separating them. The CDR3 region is CASSFGGSPGPDEQFF. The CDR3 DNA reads TGTGCCAGCAGTTTTGGGGGAAGCCCCGGGCCGGATGAGCAGTTCTTC.

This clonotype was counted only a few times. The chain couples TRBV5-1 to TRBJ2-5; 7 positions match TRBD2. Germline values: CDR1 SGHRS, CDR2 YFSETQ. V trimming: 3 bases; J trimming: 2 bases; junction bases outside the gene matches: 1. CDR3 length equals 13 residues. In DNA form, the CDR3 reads TGCGCCAGCAGCTCCGGGAGGCAAGAGACCCAGTACTTC. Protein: CASSSGRQETQYF. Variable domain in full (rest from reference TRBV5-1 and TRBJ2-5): KAGVTQTPRYLIKTRGQQVTLSCSPISGHRSVSWYQQTPGQGLQFLFEYFSETQRNKGNFPGRFSGRQFSNSRSEMNVSTLELGDSALYLCASSSGRQETQYFGPGTRLLVL.

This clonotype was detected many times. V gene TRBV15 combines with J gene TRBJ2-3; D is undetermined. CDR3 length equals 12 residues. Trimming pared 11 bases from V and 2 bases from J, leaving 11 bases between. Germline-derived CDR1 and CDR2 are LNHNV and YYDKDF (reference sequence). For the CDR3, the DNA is TGTGCCTCCTCCGGCCCCACAGATACGCAGTATTTT. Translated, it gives CASSGPTDTQYF.

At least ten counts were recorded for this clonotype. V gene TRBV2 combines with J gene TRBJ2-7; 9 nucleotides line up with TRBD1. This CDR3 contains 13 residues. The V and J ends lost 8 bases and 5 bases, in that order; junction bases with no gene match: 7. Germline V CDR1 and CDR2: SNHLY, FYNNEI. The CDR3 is CASPGQGSNEQYF. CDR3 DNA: TGTGCCAGCCCGGGACAGGGTTCCAACGAGCAGTACTTC.

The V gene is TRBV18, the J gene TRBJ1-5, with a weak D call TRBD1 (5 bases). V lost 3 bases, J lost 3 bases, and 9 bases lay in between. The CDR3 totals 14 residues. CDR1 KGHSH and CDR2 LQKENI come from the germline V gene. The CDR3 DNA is TGTGCCAGCTCACCGGCGGGGGTCAATCAGCCCCAGCATTTT. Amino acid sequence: CASSPAGVNQPQHF.

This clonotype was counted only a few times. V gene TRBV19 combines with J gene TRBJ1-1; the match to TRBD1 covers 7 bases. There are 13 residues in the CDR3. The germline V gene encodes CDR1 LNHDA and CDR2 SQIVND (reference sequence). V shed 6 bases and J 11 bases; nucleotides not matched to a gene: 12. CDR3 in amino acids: CASRPTIQGSAFF. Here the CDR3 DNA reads TGTGCCAGTAGGCCAACCATACAGGGGTCCGCTTTCTTT.

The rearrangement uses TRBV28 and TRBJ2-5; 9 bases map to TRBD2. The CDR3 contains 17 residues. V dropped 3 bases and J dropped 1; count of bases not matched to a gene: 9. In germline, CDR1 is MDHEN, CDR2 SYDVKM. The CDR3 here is CASSFSFGGGGQETQYF. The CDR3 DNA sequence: TGTGCCAGCAGTTTTTCCTTCGGCGGGGGGGGCCAAGAGACCCAGTACTTC.